Listed here is a single TCR beta chain. The antigen is unknown. At the end of about 9 days of culture, CD4+ T cells were isolated. This sample was included in a study of vaccination effects on CD4 cells after COVID-19. CDR1 is LNHDA, CDR2 SQIVND, per germline (reference sequence). The V end was cut by 10 bases, the J end by 2 bases, with 13 bases between. This CDR3 has 13 residues. Assay: immunoSEQ multiplex PCR; the TCRdb copy retains only in-frame clones and omits some. Of tens of thousands of clones in the sample, around 77% were seen once. V usage is TRBV19 and J usage is TRBJ2-3; D gene ambiguous. The clonotype was recovered from a human donor who received a COVID-19 vaccine. Sequences were derived from CD4+ T cells from PBMCs cultured without peptide, sampled before COVID-19 vaccination. CDR3 amino acids: CAIRANPTDTQYF. CDR3 bases: TGTGCCATTCGGGCCAACCCCACAGATACGCAGTATTTT.